Below, 3 T cell receptor beta chains from the same sample are listed, as sequenced in a study of blood T cell repertoires in COVID-19. Clones were read by immunoSEQ multiplex PCR, and TCRdb kept only the in-frame ones, dropping some. The sample includes 280,000 or so clones, approximately 86% of them seen just once. Sequencing used peripheral blood. The receptors stem from a woman aged 25 to 39 who had recovered from COVID-19.

V is TRBV19 and J is TRBJ2-1; 9 bases fit TRBD2. CDR1 is LNHDA and CDR2 is SQIVND in the germline V gene (reference sequence). This CDR3 contains 14 residues. V lost 7 bases, J lost 5 bases, and 6 bases stayed unmatched. The CDR3 bases are TGTGCCAGTAAGGTGACTAGCGGCAACAATGAGCAGTTCTTC. Translated: CASKVTSGNNEQFF.

A single count supports this clone. This chain connects TRBV6-4 to TRBJ1-2, with a weak D call TRBD1 (5 bases). Trimming took off 8 bases at V and 2 bases at J, with 15 bases between the two ends. This CDR3 region has 14 residues. Germline CDR1 and CDR2: MRHNA and SNTAGT. CDR3 protein: CASSREGSNYGYTF. The DNA of the CDR3 is TGTGCCAGCTCCAGGGAAGGGTCGAACTATGGCTACACCTTC.

The chain employs TRBV18 and TRBJ2-1; D gene ambiguous. Trimming left V 2 bases short and J 4 bases short, with 15 bases between. The CDR3 sequence is 16 residues long. Germline loops: CDR1 KGHSH, CDR2 LQKENI. CDR3 bases: TGTGCCAGCTCACCATTCGCGCCGACAACGTACAATGAGCAGTTCTTC. As protein: CASSPFAPTTYNEQFF.